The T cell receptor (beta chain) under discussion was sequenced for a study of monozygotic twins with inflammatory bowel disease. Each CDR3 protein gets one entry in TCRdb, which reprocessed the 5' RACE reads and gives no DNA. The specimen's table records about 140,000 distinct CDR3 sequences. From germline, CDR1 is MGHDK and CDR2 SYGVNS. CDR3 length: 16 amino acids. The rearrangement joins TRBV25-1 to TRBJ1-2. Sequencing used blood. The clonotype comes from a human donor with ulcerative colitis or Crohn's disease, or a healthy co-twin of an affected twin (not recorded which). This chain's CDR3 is CASSESRAAFNYGYTF.